This T cell receptor beta chain was identified in a study of human T cells and chemical hapten exposure. Background on the study: Predominantly women, the patients had alopecia areata, totalis or universalis.

Stated time point: pre-sensitization, week 0. Treatment reported: therapeutic diphenylcyclopropenone sensitization with weekly scalp DPC. Each patch test followed a blood draw. Unseparated into fractions, whole blood served as the source from which total RNA was extracted. This CDR3 has 13 residues. V dropped 7 bases and J dropped 3 bases, with 10 bases sitting between them. CDR1 MDHEN and CDR2 SYDVKM come from the germline V gene. MiXCR was run by TCRdb on the RACE reads, yielding one entry per CDR3 protein. Of 150,000 to 200,000 distinct CDR3 sequences in the sample, more than 25% were seen once. The sequence was obtained from a woman aged 25 to 39 with alopecia areata. Some clones in this sample may be carry-over from other donors' samples. V is TRBV28 and J is TRBJ1-5; D gene uncertain. The sequencing used whole blood, collected in connection with sensitization to the hapten diphenylcyclopropenone (DPC). CDR3: CASTTTVNQPQHF. The CDR3 DNA reads TGTGCCAGCACCACTACGGTCAATCAGCCCCAGCATTTT.